The 21 T cell receptor beta chains reported below all come from one sample, sequenced in a study of cytomegalovirus exposure and HLA in healthy donors. TCRdb's copy holds only in-frame clones and misses some; the assay was immunoSEQ multiplex PCR. The sample shows some 150,000 clones, about 89% of them seen only once. Material: PBMCs. The receptor source for this set is a woman younger than 35 in good health and CMV-seropositive.

The chain combines TRBV15 with TRBJ1-2, with TRBD1 as a possible D gene (5 bases). The V end lost 0 bases, the J end lost 1 base, and 12 bases lay between the germline ends. The CDR3 totals 16 residues. CDR1 LNHNV and CDR2 YYDKDF come from the germline V gene (reference sequence). The CDR3 DNA sequence: TGTGCCACCAGCAGAGAGCAGACAGTGATTAACTATGGCTACACCTTC. Its protein is CATSREQTVINYGYTF.

V gene TRBV12-2 combines with J gene TRBJ2-7; the listed D gene, TRBD2, was not tested against the DNA. TRBV12-2 has pseudogene status. The CDR3 has 14 amino acids. The CDR3 region has the DNA TGTGCAAGTCGCTTCGGAGTGTTTTCCTACGAGCAGTACTTC. This translates into CASRFGVFSYEQYF.

This sequence joins TRBV7-9 and TRBJ1-1, with a tentative D call TRBD1 (6 bases). Germline CDR1 SEHNR, CDR2 FQNEAQ (reference sequence). The CDR3 is 14 amino acids. V was pared by 1 base and J by 5 bases, with 11 bases between. The CDR3 region is CASSLGQGSTEAFF. The CDR3 bases are TGTGCCAGCAGCTTAGGTCAGGGGTCAACTGAAGCTTTCTTT. The full variable domain, rest sourced from reference TRBV7-9 and TRBJ1-1, is DTGVSQNPRHKITKRGQNVTFRCDPISEHNRLYWYRQTLGQGPEFLTYFQNEAQLEKSRLLSDRFSAERPKGSFSTLEIQRTEQGDSAMYLCASSLGQGSTEAFFGQGTRLTVV.

This rearrangement joins TRBV19 to TRBJ2-7, with D possibly being TRBD1 (6 bases). V lost 5 bases to trimming and J lost 12 bases, with 14 bases between them. Germline lookup yields CDR1 LNHDA and CDR2 SQIVND (reference sequence). This CDR3 has 11 amino acids. The CDR3 nucleotides read TGTGCCAGTAGTTTCACAGGGTGGCTGTACTTC. Translated: CASSFTGWLYF.

The genes are TRBV5-1 and TRBJ1-4; unclear D gene. This CDR3 has 15 residues. Germline loops: CDR1 SGHRS, CDR2 YFSETQ. V was shortened by 5 bases and J by 0 bases, with 11 bases between the two germline ends. For the CDR3, the DNA is TGCGCCAGCAGTCCCAGGCCCGCAACTAATGAAAAACTGTTTTTT. Its translation is CASSPRPATNEKLFF.

The count of this clone is one. V gene TRBV5-1 combines with J gene TRBJ2-7; 12 nucleotides align to TRBD2. The V segment lost 4 bases and the J segment 4 bases; nucleotides outside the gene matches: 18. The CDR3 extends over 19 amino acids. CDR1 and CDR2 (germline): SGHRS, YFSETQ. The CDR3 spells CASSPSRGLAGLGGYEQYF. CDR3 bases: TGCGCCAGCAGCCCAAGCCGGGGACTAGCGGGCCTTGGAGGATACGAGCAGTACTTC.

This clone appeared a single time. The V gene is TRBV6-6, the J gene TRBJ1-3; D not certain. V lost 4 bases, J lost 0 bases, and 10 bases lay in between. CDR1 is MNHNY and CDR2 is SVGAGI in the germline V gene (reference sequence). The CDR3 loop spans 15 amino acids. The CDR3 DNA is TGTGCCAGCAGTTTAGGACTGAGCTCTGGAAACACCATATATTTT. Translation gives CASSLGLSSGNTIYF.

This rearrangement joins TRBV4-2 to TRBJ2-7; 11 nucleotides line up with TRBD1. Germline CDR1 and CDR2: LGHNA and YNFKEQ. The CDR3 sequence is 16 residues long. Trimming cost V 1 base and J 5 bases; bases outside gene matches: 7. In nucleotides, the CDR3 is TGTGCCAGCAGCCAAGGCGGGACAGGGGGGCCCCACGAGCAGTACTTC. The encoded protein is CASSQGGTGGPHEQYF.

The V gene is TRBV4-2, the J gene TRBJ2-7; D is possibly TRBD2 (6 bases). This CDR3 is built from 15 residues. Germline V CDR1 and CDR2: LGHNA, YNFKEQ. The germline V and J ends were trimmed by 4 bases and 5 bases, with 18 bases remaining between them. The CDR3 protein is CASSPGTRVGDEQYF. The CDR3 DNA reads as TGTGCCAGCAGCCCCGGGACTCGGGTAGGCGACGAGCAGTACTTC.

The rearrangement uses TRBV7-3 and TRBJ2-7, with 14 bases aligning to TRBD2. V lost 6 bases, J lost 6 bases, and 1 base stayed unmatched. This CDR3 is built from 13 residues. Per germline, CDR1 SGHTA and CDR2 FQGTGA. CDR3 sequence reads: CASSGTSGSEQYF. The CDR3 coding sequence is TGTGCCAGCAGTGGGACTAGCGGGAGCGAGCAGTACTTC.

The V gene is TRBV6-1, the J gene TRBJ2-1; D may be TRBD2 (5 bases). Per the germline V gene, CDR1 is MNHNS and CDR2 is SASEGT. V lost 11 bases, J lost 1 base, and 12 bases lay in between. The CDR3 is 13 amino acids. This CDR3 reads CAGGGLSYNEQFF. The CDR3 DNA reads TGTGCCGGCGGAGGTCTTTCCTACAATGAGCAGTTCTTC.

This clone was detected only once. The chain is built from TRBV9 and TRBJ2-7; D perhaps matches TRBD2 (6 bases). Per germline, CDR1 SGDLS and CDR2 YYNGEE. The CDR3 covers 14 residues. V was clipped by 4 bases and J by 3 bases, with 14 bases between them. The CDR3 sequence: CASSSRGSGYEQYF. For the CDR3, the DNA is TGTGCCAGCAGCTCCCGGGGTAGCGGCTACGAGCAGTACTTC.

The chain joins TRBV18 to TRBJ1-1; 10 bases map to TRBD1. The CDR3 runs 15 residues. The V gene end was trimmed by 6 bases and the J gene end by 1 base; junction bases not matched to a gene: 5. Germline assignment: CDR1 KGHSH and CDR2 LQKENI. The CDR3 region has the DNA TGTGCCAGCTCCCCCGGGACAGGGGCGAACACTGAAGCTTTCTTT. Protein product: CASSPGTGANTEAFF.

V gene TRBV5-1 combines with J gene TRBJ2-7; possibly TRBD1 for D (6 bases). Germline V gives CDR1 SGHRS, CDR2 YFSETQ. The CDR3 length is 14 residues. V gave up 2 bases and J gave up 2 bases, with 11 bases separating them. The CDR3 sequence: CASSLDRSTYEQYF. In nucleotides, the CDR3 is TGCGCCAGCAGCTTAGACAGGAGTACCTACGAGCAGTACTTC.

The chain couples TRBV30 to TRBJ2-2; D is unclear. V lost 2 bases and J 5 bases, leaving 9 bases between the germline ends. This CDR3 contains 13 residues. Germline CDR1 reads GTSNPN; CDR2 reads SVGIG (reference sequence). The CDR3 region has the DNA TGTGCCTGGAGTCATCAGGTTACCGGGGAGCTGTTTTTT. It codes for CAWSHQVTGELFF. Using reference TRBV30 and TRBJ2-2 for the parts outside the CDR3, the full variable domain is SQTIHQWPATLVQPVGSPLSLECTVEGTSNPNLYWYRQAAGRGLQLLFYSVGIGQISSEVPQNLSASRPQDRQFILSSKKLLLSDSGFYLCAWSHQVTGELFFGEGSRLTVL.

The chain joins TRBV5-1 to TRBJ1-4; no firm D call. Germline CDR1 and CDR2: SGHRS and YFSETQ. The CDR3 runs to 15 residues. The V end was cut by 1 base, the J end by 12 bases, with 19 bases between. The DNA for the CDR3 is TGCGCCAGCAGCTTGTTAGACGCCGGATCGGCGGAACTGTTTTTT. It translates to CASSLLDAGSAELFF.

The chain links TRBV25-1 to TRBJ1-2, with 7 bases that match TRBD1. CDR1 MGHDK and CDR2 SYGVNS come from the germline V gene. The CDR3 is made up of 17 amino acids. J was trimmed by 8 bases and V by 4 bases; bases with no gene match: 19. The CDR3 spells CASSAISRGGTVDGYTF. CDR3 coding DNA: TGTGCCAGCAGTGCAATCTCGCGTGGGGGGACAGTTGACGGCTACACCTTC.

J is TRBJ1-2 and V is TRBV27; unclear D gene. This CDR3 contains 13 residues. V was shortened by 2 bases and J by 4 bases, with 8 bases between the two germline ends. Germline V lookup: CDR1 MNHEY, CDR2 SMNVEV (reference sequence). In nucleotides, the CDR3 is TGTGCCAGCAGTTTAAGGCGGGCCTATGGCTACACCTTC. As protein: CASSLRRAYGYTF.

This sequence joins TRBV19 and TRBJ2-7; TRBD2 aligns across 14 bases. Trimming at V came to 6 bases and at J to 3 bases, leaving 7 bases not matched to a gene. CDR3 length equals 16 residues. Germline-derived CDR1 and CDR2 are LNHDA and SQIVND (reference sequence). This CDR3 is CASRPGTSGSNYEQYF. CDR3 in DNA: TGTGCCAGTAGGCCCGGGACTAGCGGGAGCAACTACGAGCAGTACTTC. Full variable domain (missing parts from reference TRBV19 and TRBJ2-7): DGGITQSPKYLFRKEGQNVTLSCEQNLNHDAMYWYRQDPGQGLRLIYYSQIVNDFQKGDIAEGYSVSREKKESFPLTVTSAQKNPTAFYLCASRPGTSGSNYEQYFGPGTRLTVT.

The rearrangement uses TRBV14 and TRBJ2-3; 10 positions match TRBD1. This CDR3 has 12 residues. The V and J ends lost 3 bases and 14 bases, in that order; junction bases with no gene match: 5. The V gene's germline CDR1 is SGHDN and CDR2 FVKESK. In DNA form, the CDR3 reads TGTGCCAGCAGCCACGGGACAGGGGAAGGGTATTTT. Translated, it gives CASSHGTGEGYF.

This chain links TRBV2 with TRBJ2-5, with 7 nucleotides matching TRBD2. This CDR3 contains 16 residues. Trimming took 1 base from V and 1 from J; bases not matched to a gene: 6. Germline assignment: CDR1 SNHLY and CDR2 FYNNEI. This CDR3 reads CASSEDLAGAQETQYF. DNA of the CDR3: TGTGCCAGCAGTGAAGATTTAGCGGGCGCCCAAGAGACCCAGTACTTC.